Below, one T cell receptor beta chain is given with its context. The record originates from a study of CD8 T cells in Susac syndrome. Random hexamers were used to reverse transcribe the RNA input (about 0.45 to 1 ug). TCRdb analysed the immunoSEQ multiplex PCR reads with MiXCR anew, one entry per CDR3 protein. The top ten hold roughly 0.2% of the sample, which has about 300,000 distinct CDR3 sequences, approximately 90% seen once. V lost 2 bases and J lost 3; bases outside the gene matches: 7. The CDR3 totals 15 residues. Germline CDR1 and CDR2: SGHTA and FQGNSA. The sequenced sample consisted of CD8+ T cells from PBMCs. The gene calls are TRBV7-2 and TRBJ2-7; the match to TRBD1 covers 7 bases. The TCR originated in a human donor with multiple sclerosis. The CDR3 DNA follows: TGTGCCAGCAGCTTACTAGGGGGCCCTCTCTACGAGCAGTACTTC. Translation: CASSLLGGPLYEQYF.